What follows is one T cell receptor beta chain and its context. The sample holds a few counts of this clone. It has no known antigen specificity. No much larger clonotype is one base removed from it; base qualities were not supplied. The sample comes from a study of blood T cell repertoires in COVID-19 (dated by TCRdb to between 2020 and 2021). Looking at the study overall: Samples covering the acute and convalescent phases of COVID-19 were provided by collaborators in the United States, Italy and Spain. The material from the prospective study consisted of cDNA or gDNA derived from T cells, B-cell-depleted T cells, or PBMCs. Subjects who had been exposed to COVID-19, were actively infected with it, or had recovered from it provided the deeply sampled blood TCRbeta repertoires that made up the dataset. The repertoires were released in a freely available public database intended as a resource for research on the immune response to SARS-CoV-2. Samples came from the ongoing ImmuneRACE study (first 160 participants) plus 1,254 subjects from 6 global collaborators. Sample metadata almost always included a de-identified subject ID, COVID-19 status, age in years and sex. Where HLA class I and class II types were available, the types were taken from metadata supplied by the sample provider, not from assay-based typing. Broader findings and caveats from the paper: How much clinical and demographic metadata was included differed by source and by participant, and the metadata was provided uncurated.

In the germline V gene, CDR1 corresponds to KGHSH and CDR2 to LQKENI. Measured from the cysteine to the phenylalanine, the CDR3 is 18 residues long. CDR3 DNA only is kept here, 54 bases in frame from base 1. At the junction V is shortened by 3 bases and J by 0 bases, with 18 bases in between. In Seattle, one collaborating source enrolled patients while the infection was active and tracked those patients longitudinally over the course of disease. Whole blood was collected in K2EDTA tubes by collaborating institutions according to the institutions' own protocols. For TCRbeta analysis, collaborators shipped samples as frozen whole blood, isolated PBMCs, or DNA extracted from either of those sample types. TCRbeta CDR3 regions were amplified from genomic DNA by means of the immunoSEQ Assay, a bias-controlled multiplex PCR. The authors processed their data as follows. Within the assay, amplification of reference gene primers was used to estimate how many nucleated cells each sample contained. To quantify the absolute abundance of each unique TCRbeta CDR3 rearrangement, sequence reads were collapsed and filtered. For each sample, productive Simpson clonality was calculated as the square root of Simpson's diversity index over productive rearrangements. The table comes from immuneACCESS by way of TCRdb, which keeps in-frame sequences with V and J called. Part of the clones is missing from these tables; in studies checked, under half for an unresolved V gene and the rest for unknown reasons. The V and J calls and clone size come from that table; D and trimming were worked out from the DNA. The sample profile shows approximately 150,000 clones; approximately 93% of them were found once. The leading ten clones occupy less than 2% of the sample.

The sequenced material came from peripheral blood. The chain couples TRBV18 to TRBJ1-5; the D gene is perhaps TRBD1, from 6 matching bases. The sequence came from a woman in her fifties or sixties with COVID-19, enrolled during active disease. The CDR3 region has the sequence CASSPIQGGAYSNQPQHF. The nucleotide sequence is TGTGCCAGCTCACCCATTCAAGGGGGAGCTTATAGCAATCAGCCCCAGCATTTT. The reference TRBV18 and TRBJ1-5 proteins fill in what lies around the CDR3, so the full variable domain reads NAGVMQNPRHLVRRRGQEARLRCSPMKGHSHVYWYRQLPEEGLKFMVYLQKENIIDESGMPKERFSAEFPKEGPSILRIQQVVRGDSAAYFCASSPIQGGAYSNQPQHFGDGTRLSIL.